This T cell receptor beta chain was documented in a study of blood T cell repertoires in COVID-19. Libraries were prepared by immunoSEQ multiplex PCR; TCRdb keeps only in-frame clonotypes and omits some of them. Here the sample spans about 250,000 clones, 90% being singletons. From germline, CDR1 is LNHDA and CDR2 SQIVND (reference sequence). V was clipped by 3 bases and J by 0 bases; unmatched bases: 8. The CDR3 runs to 17 residues. This clonotype was obtained from a woman aged 60-75 years with COVID-19, enrolled during active disease. Input material: peripheral blood. V and J are TRBV19 and TRBJ2-3; TRBD1 aligns across 8 bases. In DNA, the CDR3 is TGTGCCAGTAGTATCGGACAGGGAATGGGGAGCACAGATACGCAGTATTTT. It is translated as CASSIGQGMGSTDTQYF. Full variable domain (outside the CDR3, taken from reference TRBV19 and TRBJ2-3): DGGITQSPKYLFRKEGQNVTLSCEQNLNHDAMYWYRQDPGQGLRLIYYSQIVNDFQKGDIAEGYSVSREKKESFPLTVTSAQKNPTAFYLCASSIGQGMGSTDTQYFGPGTRLTVL.